This paragraph reports one TCR beta chain. The target of this receptor is not known. No much larger clone is present one base from it, and per-base qualities are unavailable. The data stem from a study of T cell changes during pregnancy in multiple sclerosis (dated by TCRdb to about 2019). Notes on the research overall: The study looked at changes in the T cell repertoire across pregnancy in women with multiple sclerosis.

CDR1 SNHLY and CDR2 FYNNEI are derived from the germline V gene. A distance of 8 bases separates the germline ends of V and J, which lose 5 bases and 4 bases respectively. The CDR3 numbers 12 residues from cysteine through phenylalanine. The only DNA kept is the CDR3, 36 bases in frame from the first base. The library was built by means of the immunoSEQ multiplex PCR assay. This immuneACCESS table, as held by TCRdb, lists in-frame sequences with V and J called but not all clones. Of the missing ones, under half trace to an unresolved V gene in checked studies; the others have no known cause. The sample table records some 28,000 clones; more than 80% of these occur just once. Together, the top ten hold around 0.7% of the sample.

Recombination connected TRBV2 to TRBJ1-1; no D gene call is confident. The TCR originated in a female donor with multiple sclerosis, enrolled in a pregnancy study. Sample: CD4+ T cells from peripheral blood mononuclear cells, taken in the first trimester of pregnancy. The nucleotides are TGTGCCAGCAGTCCATTCAGCACTGAAGCTTTCTTT. It translates as CASSPFSTEAFF.